This T cell receptor beta chain was captured by sequencing in a study of human T cells and chemical hapten exposure. As for the study in general: In the sensitization step, 2% DPC was placed on 2 cm by 2 cm of upper inner arm skin. All patients underwent weekly scalp dosing with diphenylcyclopropenone for the full roughly 24-week study.

Time point denoted: pre-sensitization, week 0. Treatment here: therapeutic diphenylcyclopropenone sensitization with weekly scalp DPC. Each donor was an alopecia patient between 18 and 70 years of age who qualified for DPC. A remark on this clonotype: Its matching antigen is unknown.

Study findings and constraints: Having alopecia, the donors may differ immunologically from healthy people.

MiXCR, applied by TCRdb to the RACE reads, yields one record per CDR3 protein. The table includes 95,000 to 150,000 distinct CDR3 sequences, around an eighth detected once. The CDR3 sequence is 15 residues long. The J segment lost 2 bases and the V segment lost 6 bases, leaving 6 bases of the junction unmatched. Germline CDR1 LGHNA, CDR2 YSLEER. Sample: whole blood, taken in connection with sensitization to the hapten diphenylcyclopropenone (DPC). The sequence derives from a woman aged 18-35 years with alopecia areata. Some clones in this sample may be carry-over from other donors' samples. The rearrangement uses TRBV4-3 and TRBJ2-7, with 11 positions matching TRBD1. CDR3 sequence: CASSQGQGGTYEQYF. The CDR3 region has the DNA TGCGCCAGCAGTCAGGGACAGGGGGGCACCTACGAGCAGTACTTC.